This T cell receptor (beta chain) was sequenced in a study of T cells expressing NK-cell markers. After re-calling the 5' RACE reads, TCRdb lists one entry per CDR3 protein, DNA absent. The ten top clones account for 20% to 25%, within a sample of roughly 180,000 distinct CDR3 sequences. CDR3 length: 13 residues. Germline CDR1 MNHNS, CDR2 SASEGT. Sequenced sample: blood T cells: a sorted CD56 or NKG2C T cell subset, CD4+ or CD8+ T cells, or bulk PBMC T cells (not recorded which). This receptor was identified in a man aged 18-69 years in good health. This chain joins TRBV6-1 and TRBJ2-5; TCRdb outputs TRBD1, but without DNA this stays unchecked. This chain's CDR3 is CASSRQGKETQYF.